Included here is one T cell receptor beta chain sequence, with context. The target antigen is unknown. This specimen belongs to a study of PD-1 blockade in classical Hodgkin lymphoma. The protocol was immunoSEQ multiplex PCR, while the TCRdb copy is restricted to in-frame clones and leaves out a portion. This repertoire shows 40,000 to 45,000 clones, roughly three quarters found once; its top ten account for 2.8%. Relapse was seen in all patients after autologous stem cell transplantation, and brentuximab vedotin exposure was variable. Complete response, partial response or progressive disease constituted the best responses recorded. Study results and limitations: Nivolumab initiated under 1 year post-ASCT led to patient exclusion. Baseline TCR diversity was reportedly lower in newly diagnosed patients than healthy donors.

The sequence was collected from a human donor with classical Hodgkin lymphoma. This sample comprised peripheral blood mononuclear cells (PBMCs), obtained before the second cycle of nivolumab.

The CDR3 protein is CASSSYYGGVSYEQYF. Here the CDR3 DNA reads TGTGCCAGCAGCTCCTACTACGGGGGGGTATCATACGAGCAGTACTTC. V and J are TRBV7-8 and TRBJ2-7, with TRBD2 identical over 8 bases. In germline, CDR1 is SGHVS, CDR2 FQNEAQ. With 4 bases clipped from V and 4 bases from J, the junction kept 12 bases outside the gene matches. The CDR3 has 16 amino acids.